The 14 T cell receptor beta chains below come from one sample, sequenced in a study of beta chain features in type 1 diabetes. Broader study findings: Moderate yet significant TCRB CDR3 shortening was seen in Type 1 diabetes patients in all four CD4+ subsets.

For these receptors, no antigen is known. The whole isolated RNA underwent reverse transcription, so sequencing captured expressed TCRB transcripts. This table comes from immunoSEQ multiplex PCR, and its TCRdb copy is limited to in-frame clones, with some not included. This sample yields roughly 340,000 clones, of which roughly 14% are seen a single time; about 0.016% belongs to the top ten. The sequenced material came from naive CD4+ T cells from blood. These receptors originate from a woman aged 18 to 35 with type 1 diabetes.

The CDR3 here is CATSTPEGGYNEKLFF. In DNA form, the CDR3 reads TGTGCCACCAGCACCCCGGAGGGGGGGTACAATGAAAAACTGTTTTTT. The chain uses TRBV15 and TRBJ1-4; possible D gene TRBD1, 6 bases. Germline V gene lookup returns CDR1 LNHNV and CDR2 YYDKDF (reference sequence). Trimming took off 4 bases at V and 5 bases at J, with 17 bases between the two ends. The CDR3 covers 16 residues.

The sample holds a few counts of this clone. The chain uses TRBV9 and TRBJ2-5, with 8 bases identical to TRBD2. With V trimmed by 4 bases and J by 3 bases, 2 bases remained unmatched. The CDR3 runs to 13 residues. Germline V lookup: CDR1 SGDLS, CDR2 YYNGEE. In nucleotides, the CDR3 is TGTGCCAGCAGCATTAGCGGGGAAGAGACCCAGTACTTC. Its protein product is CASSISGEETQYF.

The chain employs TRBV9 and TRBJ2-1, with 8 bases lining up with TRBD2. Germline V gene data show CDR1 as SGDLS and CDR2 as YYNGEE. CDR3 length: 15 residues. With V trimmed by 2 bases and J by 4 bases, 5 bases remained unmatched. The DNA for the CDR3 is TGTGCCAGCAGCGTGACGGGAGGGTCTTACAATGAGCAGTTCTTC. Protein sequence: CASSVTGGSYNEQFF.

This clone showed up just a few times. V usage is TRBV30 and J usage is TRBJ2-5; 12 bases are a match to TRBD2. In germline, CDR1 is GTSNPN, CDR2 SVGIG (reference sequence). V gave up 2 bases and J gave up 4 bases; unmatched junction bases: 2. The CDR3 spans 14 residues. The chain's CDR3 is CAWSRLAGVETQYF. For the CDR3, the DNA is TGTGCCTGGAGTAGACTAGCGGGAGTAGAGACCCAGTACTTC.

V gene TRBV5-1 combines with J gene TRBJ2-7; weak D call: TRBD2 (6 bases). Germline CDR1 and CDR2: SGHRS and YFSETQ. CDR3 length: 13 amino acids. The V end lost 5 bases, the J end lost 0 bases, and 9 bases lay between the germline ends. DNA for the CDR3: TGCGCCAGCAGGATAGCGGTCTCCTACGAGCAGTACTTC. Translated: CASRIAVSYEQYF.

The CDR3 is CASSRLGTGPYEQYF. The CDR3 nucleotides are TGTGCCAGCTCTCGCCTCGGGACAGGGCCCTACGAGCAGTACTTC. The gene calls are TRBV18 and TRBJ2-7; 9 bases are a match to TRBD1. Trimming at V came to 6 bases and at J to 2 bases, leaving 8 bases not matched to a gene. The CDR3 is made up of 15 amino acids. Germline V gene lookup returns CDR1 KGHSH and CDR2 LQKENI.

The sample holds a few counts of this clone. The chain combines TRBV20-1 with TRBJ2-1; D remains unclear. Germline CDR1 DFQATT, CDR2 SNEGSKA (reference sequence). V was pared by 2 bases and J by 7 bases, with 3 bases between. This CDR3 is 10 amino acids long. This CDR3 is CSARTNEQFF. The CDR3 nucleotides are TGCAGTGCTAGAACAAATGAGCAGTTCTTC.

This rearrangement joins TRBV27 to TRBJ2-2, with 11 positions matching TRBD1. Trimming at V came to 7 bases and at J to 4 bases, leaving 5 bases not matched to a gene. The V gene's germline CDR1 is MNHEY and CDR2 SMNVEV (reference sequence). This CDR3 contains 15 residues. The CDR3 reads CASTGTGGGTGELFF. CDR3 DNA: TGTGCCAGCACCGGGACAGGGGGTGGCACCGGGGAGCTGTTTTTT.

This clone was counted only a few times. This rearrangement joins TRBV5-1 to TRBJ1-1; D unclear. V gave up 3 bases and J gave up 1 base, with 10 bases separating them. Germline V CDR1 and CDR2: SGHRS, YFSETQ. The CDR3 is made up of 14 amino acids. The CDR3 coding sequence is TGCGCCAGCAGCTCGTCGGGATGGAACACTGAAGCTTTCTTT. Protein sequence: CASSSSGWNTEAFF.

This clone has just a few counts. The J gene is TRBJ1-2, the V gene TRBV30; TRBD1 matches at 9 bases. V trimming: 7 bases; J trimming: 1 base; junction bases outside the gene matches: 10. There are 15 residues in the CDR3. Germline assignment: CDR1 GTSNPN and CDR2 SVGIG (reference sequence). The CDR3 spells CASPYVTGGNYGYTF. The CDR3 DNA sequence: TGTGCCTCCCCATATGTGACAGGGGGTAACTATGGCTACACCTTC.

This clone was found a few times. The rearrangement joins TRBV18 to TRBJ1-1; D gene ambiguous. The CDR3 consists of 14 residues. The V gene's germline CDR1 is KGHSH and CDR2 LQKENI. V was trimmed by 1 base and J by 4 bases, leaving 10 bases between them. This CDR3 reads CASSPQDEGTEAFF. CDR3 DNA: TGTGCCAGCTCACCACAGGACGAGGGCACTGAAGCTTTCTTT.

This clone appeared once. V and J are TRBV4-1 and TRBJ2-2; 10 bases are a match to TRBD2. CDR3 length: 17 amino acids. The V gene end was trimmed by 6 bases and the J gene end by 4 bases; junction bases not matched to a gene: 11. Germline loops: CDR1 MGHRA, CDR2 YSYEKL. CDR3 sequence reads: CASRPGLAARSTGELFF. DNA of the CDR3: TGCGCCAGCAGGCCCGGACTAGCGGCCCGATCCACCGGGGAGCTGTTTTTT.

The chain uses TRBV27 and TRBJ1-2; TRBD1 agrees at 7 bases. The germline gives CDR1 MNHEY, CDR2 SMNVEV (reference sequence). The V segment lost 3 bases and the J segment 3 bases; nucleotides outside the gene matches: 4. The CDR3 consists of 14 residues. The CDR3, as DNA: TGTGCCAGCAGTTTCCGGACAGGTCACTATGGCTACACCTTC. Translation gives CASSFRTGHYGYTF.

This rearrangement joins TRBV18 to TRBJ1-1; no clear D gene. Deletions cut 6 bases from V and 4 bases from J, with 12 bases between. The V gene's germline CDR1 is KGHSH and CDR2 LQKENI. The CDR3 extends over 13 amino acids. The CDR3 spells CASSIFTGTEAFF. CDR3 bases: TGTGCCAGCTCCATTTTTACGGGCACTGAAGCTTTCTTT. The full variable domain, rest sourced from reference TRBV18 and TRBJ1-1, is NAGVMQNPRHLVRRRGQEARLRCSPMKGHSHVYWYRQLPEEGLKFMVYLQKENIIDESGMPKERFSAEFPKEGPSILRIQQVVRGDSAAYFCASSIFTGTEAFFGQGTRLTVV.